Below are 5 T cell receptor beta chains sequenced from a single sample in a study of CD8 T cells in Susac syndrome. Random hexamers were used to reverse transcribe about 0.5 to 1 ug of RNA. TCRdb used MiXCR to reprocess the immunoSEQ multiplex PCR reads, holding one entry per CDR3 protein. The data show 150,000 to 200,000 distinct CDR3 sequences, with around 94% seen just once and roughly 0.099% held by the top ten. Sequencing was performed on CD4+ T cells from PBMCs. Receptors originate from a human donor with multiple sclerosis.

The J gene is TRBJ2-3, the V gene TRBV4-2; 7 nucleotides match TRBD1. The CDR3 has 15 amino acids. CDR1 and CDR2 from the germline V gene are LGHNA and YNFKEQ. The junction had 9 bases not matched to a gene; V was cut back by 3 bases and J by 6 bases. The CDR3 nucleotides read TGTGCCAGCAGCCAGAATTTAGGGGGCGCGGATACGCAGTATTTT. It specifies CASSQNLGGADTQYF.

This chain links TRBV25-1 with TRBJ1-2; TRBD1 is a possible D gene (5 bases). CDR1 and CDR2 (germline): MGHDK, SYGVNS. The CDR3 extends over 17 amino acids. V lost 3 bases and J lost 8, with 25 bases in between. Here the CDR3 reads CASSDHADGARVKGYTF. The CDR3 DNA is TGTGCCAGCAGTGACCACGCAGACGGGGCCCGAGTGAAAGGCTACACCTTC.

This chain connects TRBV3-1 to TRBJ1-1; no clear D gene. Per germline, CDR1 LGHDT and CDR2 YNNKEL (reference sequence). The CDR3 is 13 amino acids. V was clipped by 0 bases and J by 8 bases, with 10 bases between them. DNA of the CDR3: TGTGCCAGCAGCCAAGAGGGCGGGTCGGAAGCTTTCTTT. Protein sequence: CASSQEGGSEAFF. Based on the CDR3 plus reference TRBV3-1 and TRBJ1-1, the full variable domain is DTAVSQTPKYLVTQMGNDKSIKCEQNLGHDTMYWYKQDSKKFLKIMFSYNNKELIINETVPNRFSPKSPDKAHLNLHINSLELGDSAVYFCASSQEGGSEAFFGQGTRLTVV.

V is TRBV6-4 and J is TRBJ2-1; 7 nucleotides line up with TRBD2. The V gene's germline CDR1 is MRHNA and CDR2 SNTAGT. V shed 4 bases and J 0 bases; nucleotides not matched to a gene: 9. The CDR3 extends over 17 amino acids. CDR3 residues: CASSASPSGVSYNEQFF. DNA of the CDR3: TGTGCCAGCAGTGCTAGCCCAAGCGGGGTCTCCTACAATGAGCAGTTCTTC.

The chain has TRBV4-3 and TRBJ2-5; no clear D gene. The V and J ends lost 1 base and 2 bases respectively, with 11 bases between them. Germline assignment: CDR1 LGHNA and CDR2 YSLEER. CDR3 length equals 15 residues. Here the CDR3 reads CASSQGGGSQETQYF. The CDR3 DNA reads TGCGCCAGCAGCCAAGGAGGTGGCAGTCAAGAGACCCAGTACTTC.